Shown below are 7 T cell receptor beta chains from a single sample sequenced in a study of blood T cell repertoires in COVID-19. Only in-frame clones appear in the TCRdb table, and some are missing; sequencing was by immunoSEQ multiplex PCR. Counted here are approximately 480,000 clones, 89% occurring once; the ten biggest clones make up roughly 0.84%. Source material: peripheral blood. The receptors originated from a man younger than 35 with COVID-19, enrolled during active disease.

The J gene is TRBJ2-2, the V gene TRBV9; the match to TRBD1 covers 8 bases. V was clipped by 0 bases and J by 8 bases; unmatched bases: 9. The CDR3 has 16 amino acids. In germline, CDR1 is SGDLS, CDR2 YYNGEE. The CDR3 nucleotides read TGTGCCAGCAGCGTAGGGGCTAGGCAGGGGGCTGGGGAGCTGTTTTTT. Protein product: CASSVGARQGAGELFF.

V is TRBV18 and J is TRBJ1-4; no clear D. The V and J ends lost 6 bases and 0 bases respectively, with 11 bases between them. Germline lookup yields CDR1 KGHSH and CDR2 LQKENI. The CDR3 is 15 residues long. The CDR3 loop is CASSPRSATNEKLFF. As DNA, the CDR3 is TGTGCCAGCTCGCCTCGGAGTGCAACTAATGAAAAACTGTTTTTT.

The CDR3 sequence: CASSLGAGIAGDNEQFF. The CDR3 DNA sequence: TGCGCCAGCAGCTTGGGGGCGGGAATAGCGGGGGACAATGAGCAGTTCTTC. This chain joins TRBV5-1 and TRBJ2-1; 9 bases fit TRBD2. Germline V gene data show CDR1 as SGHRS and CDR2 as YFSETQ. The CDR3 runs 17 residues. V shed 0 bases, J shed 5 bases, and the junction held 9 bases outside the gene matches.

This chain connects TRBV5-1 to TRBJ2-7; D may be TRBD1 (6 bases). The germline CDR1 and CDR2 sequences are SGHRS and YFSETQ. The CDR3 contains 12 residues. V was pared by 3 bases and J by 3 bases, with 7 bases between. The CDR3 DNA is TGCGCCAGCAGCTCGACAGGCTACGAGCAGTACTTC. This translates into CASSSTGYEQYF.

The V call is TRBV11-3, the J call TRBJ1-1, with D uncertain. Trimming removed 2 bases at V and 3 bases at J, with 7 bases between. This CDR3 is built from 13 residues. In germline, CDR1 is SGHNT, CDR2 YENEEA. Here the CDR3 reads CASSLLSYTEAFF. In DNA form, the CDR3 reads TGTGCCAGCAGCTTACTGTCGTACACTGAAGCTTTCTTT.

V usage is TRBV5-1 and J usage is TRBJ2-1; 8 nucleotides agree with TRBD2. Germline loops: CDR1 SGHRS, CDR2 YFSETQ. This CDR3 contains 17 residues. V trimming: 4 bases; J trimming: 12 bases; junction bases outside the gene matches: 21. CDR3 region: CASSTTVTSGSSGSQFF. The DNA for the CDR3 is TGCGCCAGCAGCACTACCGTTACAAGCGGGAGTAGTGGCTCGCAGTTCTTC. The full variable domain, in which reference TRBV5-1 and TRBJ2-1 provide the parts outside the CDR3, is KAGVTQTPRYLIKTRGQQVTLSCSPISGHRSVSWYQQTPGQGLQFLFEYFSETQRNKGNFPGRFSGRQFSNSRSEMNVSTLELGDSALYLCASSTTVTSGSSGSQFFGPGTRLTVL.

The chain links TRBV29-1 to TRBJ2-7; 10 bases line up with TRBD1. Germline V gene sequence: CDR1 SQVTM, CDR2 ANQGSEA. The V and J ends lost 4 bases and 2 bases, in that order; junction bases with no gene match: 8. The CDR3 runs to 15 residues. The CDR3 sequence: CSVVDRDRGTYEQYF. CDR3 DNA: TGCAGCGTTGTCGACCGGGACAGGGGAACCTACGAGCAGTACTTC.